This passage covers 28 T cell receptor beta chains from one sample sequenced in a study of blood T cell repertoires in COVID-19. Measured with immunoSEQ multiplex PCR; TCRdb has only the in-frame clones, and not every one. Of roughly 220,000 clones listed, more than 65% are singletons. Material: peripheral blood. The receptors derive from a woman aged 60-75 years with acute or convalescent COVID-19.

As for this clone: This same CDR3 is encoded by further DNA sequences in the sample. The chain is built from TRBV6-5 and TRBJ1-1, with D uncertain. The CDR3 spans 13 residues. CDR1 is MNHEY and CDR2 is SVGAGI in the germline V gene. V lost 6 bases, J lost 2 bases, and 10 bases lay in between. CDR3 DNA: TGTGCCAGCAGACCGGGATTAAACACTGAAGCTTTCTTT. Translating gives CASRPGLNTEAFF.

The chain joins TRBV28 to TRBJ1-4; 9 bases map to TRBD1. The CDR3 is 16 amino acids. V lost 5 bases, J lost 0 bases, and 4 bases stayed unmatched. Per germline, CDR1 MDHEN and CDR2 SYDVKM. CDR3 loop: CASSMDRGATNEKLFF. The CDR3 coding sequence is TGTGCCAGCAGTATGGACAGGGGAGCAACTAATGAAAAACTGTTTTTT.

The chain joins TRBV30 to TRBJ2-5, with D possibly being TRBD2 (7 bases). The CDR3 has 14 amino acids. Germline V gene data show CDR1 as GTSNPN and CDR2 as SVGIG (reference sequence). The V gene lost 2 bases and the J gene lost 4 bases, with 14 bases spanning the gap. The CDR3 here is CAWSRGGGPETQYF. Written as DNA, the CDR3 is TGTGCCTGGAGTCGAGGGGGGGGGCCAGAGACCCAGTACTTC.

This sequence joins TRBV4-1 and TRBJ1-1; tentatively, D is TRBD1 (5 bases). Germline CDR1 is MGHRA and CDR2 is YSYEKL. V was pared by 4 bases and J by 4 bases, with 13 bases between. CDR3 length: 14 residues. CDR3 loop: CASSRTGVGTEAFF. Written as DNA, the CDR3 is TGCGCCAGCAGCCGGACGGGGGTAGGCACTGAAGCTTTCTTT.

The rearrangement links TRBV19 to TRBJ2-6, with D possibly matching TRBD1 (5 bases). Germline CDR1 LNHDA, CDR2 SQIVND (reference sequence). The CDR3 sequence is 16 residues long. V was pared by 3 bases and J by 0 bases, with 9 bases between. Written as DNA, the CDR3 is TGTGCCAGTAGTATCGTTCAGGGCTCTGGGGCCAACGTCCTGACTTTC. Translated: CASSIVQGSGANVLTF.

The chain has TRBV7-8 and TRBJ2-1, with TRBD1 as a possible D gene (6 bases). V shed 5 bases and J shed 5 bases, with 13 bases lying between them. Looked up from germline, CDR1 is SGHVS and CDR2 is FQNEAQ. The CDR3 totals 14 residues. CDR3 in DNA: TGTGCCAGCAGCCGACAGGAAACCGACAATGAGCAGTTCTTC. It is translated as CASSRQETDNEQFF.

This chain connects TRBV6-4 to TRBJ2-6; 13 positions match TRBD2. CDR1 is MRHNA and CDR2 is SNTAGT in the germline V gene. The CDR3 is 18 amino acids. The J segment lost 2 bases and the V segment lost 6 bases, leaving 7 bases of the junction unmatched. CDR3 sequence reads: CASSGLAGELAGANVLTF. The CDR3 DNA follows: TGTGCCAGCAGCGGACTAGCGGGGGAACTTGCTGGGGCCAACGTCCTGACTTTC.

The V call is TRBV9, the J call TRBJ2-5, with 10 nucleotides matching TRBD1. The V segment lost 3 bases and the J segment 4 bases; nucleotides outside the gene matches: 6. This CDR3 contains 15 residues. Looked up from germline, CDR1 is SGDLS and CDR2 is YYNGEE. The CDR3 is CASSARQGARETQYF. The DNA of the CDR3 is TGTGCCAGCAGCGCACGACAGGGGGCGCGAGAGACCCAGTACTTC. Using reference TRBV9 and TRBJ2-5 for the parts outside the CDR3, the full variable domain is DSGVTQTPKHLITATGQRVTLRCSPRSGDLSVYWYQQSLDQGLQFLIQYYNGEERAKGNILERFSAQQFPDLHSELNLSSLELGDSALYFCASSARQGARETQYFGPGTRLLVL.

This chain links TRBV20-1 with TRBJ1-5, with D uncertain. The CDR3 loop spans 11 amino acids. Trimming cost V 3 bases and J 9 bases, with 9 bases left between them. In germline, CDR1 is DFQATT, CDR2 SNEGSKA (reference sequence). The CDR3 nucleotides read TGCAGTGCTAGCAGGCGTGGGCCCCAGCATTTT. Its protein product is CSASRRGPQHF.

CDR3 protein: CASSISGPAQPQHF. The CDR3 nucleotides read TGTGCCAGTAGTATATCAGGTCCCGCTCAGCCCCAGCATTTT. The rearrangement links TRBV19 to TRBJ1-5; D gene uncertain. Germline lookup yields CDR1 LNHDA and CDR2 SQIVND (reference sequence). V dropped 2 bases and J dropped 6 bases, with 11 bases sitting between them. This CDR3 has 14 residues.

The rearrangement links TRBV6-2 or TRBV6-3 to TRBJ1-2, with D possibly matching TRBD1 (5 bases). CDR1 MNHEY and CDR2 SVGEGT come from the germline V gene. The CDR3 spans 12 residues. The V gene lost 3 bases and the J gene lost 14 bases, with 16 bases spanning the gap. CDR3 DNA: TGTGCCAGCAGTTATAATCAGGGACTACAAACCTTC. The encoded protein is CASSYNQGLQTF.

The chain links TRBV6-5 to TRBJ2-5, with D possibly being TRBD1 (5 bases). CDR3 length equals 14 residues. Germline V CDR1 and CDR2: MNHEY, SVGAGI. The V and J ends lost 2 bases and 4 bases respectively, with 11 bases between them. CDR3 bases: TGTGCCAGCAGTTACACGCACGACAGAGAGACCCAGTACTTC. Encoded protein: CASSYTHDRETQYF.

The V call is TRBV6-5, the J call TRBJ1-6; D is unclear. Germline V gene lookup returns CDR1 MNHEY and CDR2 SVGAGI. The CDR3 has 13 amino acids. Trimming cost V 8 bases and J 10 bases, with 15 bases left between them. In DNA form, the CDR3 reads TGTGCCAGCCGCCCGGGATTGAACTCACCCCTCCACTTT. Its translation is CASRPGLNSPLHF.

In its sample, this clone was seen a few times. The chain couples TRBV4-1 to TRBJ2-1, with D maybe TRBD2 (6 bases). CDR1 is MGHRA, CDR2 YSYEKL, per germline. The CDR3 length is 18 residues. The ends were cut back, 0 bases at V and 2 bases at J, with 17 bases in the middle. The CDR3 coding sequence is TGCGCCAGCAGCCAAGACTCTCAACCCCGACTAGCCTACAATGAGCAGTTCTTC. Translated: CASSQDSQPRLAYNEQFF.

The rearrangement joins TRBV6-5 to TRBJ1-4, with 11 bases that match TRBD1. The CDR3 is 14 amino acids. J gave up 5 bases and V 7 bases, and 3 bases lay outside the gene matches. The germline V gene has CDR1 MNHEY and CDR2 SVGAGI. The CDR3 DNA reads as TGTGCCAGCAAACGGGACAGGGGGAATGAAAAACTGTTTTTT. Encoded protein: CASKRDRGNEKLFF.

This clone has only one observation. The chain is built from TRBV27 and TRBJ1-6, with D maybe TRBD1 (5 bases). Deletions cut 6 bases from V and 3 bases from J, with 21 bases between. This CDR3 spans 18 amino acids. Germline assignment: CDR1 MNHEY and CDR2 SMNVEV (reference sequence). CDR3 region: CASRINTFWTNYNSPLHF. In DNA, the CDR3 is TGTGCCAGCAGGATAAATACTTTCTGGACAAACTATAATTCACCCCTCCACTTT.

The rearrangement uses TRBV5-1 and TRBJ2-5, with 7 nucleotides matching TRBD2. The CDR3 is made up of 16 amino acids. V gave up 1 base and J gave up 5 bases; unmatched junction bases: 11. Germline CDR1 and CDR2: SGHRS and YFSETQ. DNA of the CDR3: TGCGCCAGCAGCTTGAGCGCGACTAGCTCGAGCGAGACCCAGTACTTC. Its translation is CASSLSATSSSETQYF.

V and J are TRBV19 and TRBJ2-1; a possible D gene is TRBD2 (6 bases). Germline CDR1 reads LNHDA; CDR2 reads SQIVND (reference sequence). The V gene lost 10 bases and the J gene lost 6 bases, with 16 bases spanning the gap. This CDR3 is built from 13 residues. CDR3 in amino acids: CATKLGGRNEQFF. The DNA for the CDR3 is TGTGCCACAAAGTTGGGGGGTCGCAATGAGCAGTTCTTC.

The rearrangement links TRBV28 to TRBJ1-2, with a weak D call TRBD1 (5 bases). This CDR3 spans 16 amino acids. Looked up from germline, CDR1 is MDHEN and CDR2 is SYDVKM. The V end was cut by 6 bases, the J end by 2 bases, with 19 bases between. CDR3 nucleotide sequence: TGTGCCAGCAGAGGGGTAAGAGACACCCACAACTATGGCTACACCTTC. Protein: CASRGVRDTHNYGYTF.

The CDR3 DNA follows: TGTGCCAGCAGCCAAGATTCGGGGGTGGGCGGCTACACCTTC. This gives the protein CASSQDSGVGGYTF. J is TRBJ1-2 and V is TRBV4-2; D may be TRBD1 (5 bases). Between the trimmed V and J ends, which lost 0 bases and 8 bases, there was a span of 13 bases. The CDR3 extends over 14 amino acids. Germline CDR1 is LGHNA and CDR2 is YNFKEQ.

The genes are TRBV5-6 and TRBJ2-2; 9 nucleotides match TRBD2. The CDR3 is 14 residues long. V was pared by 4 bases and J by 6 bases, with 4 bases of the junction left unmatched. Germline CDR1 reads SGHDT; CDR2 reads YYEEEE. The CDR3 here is CASSPGLAAGELFF. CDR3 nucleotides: TGTGCCAGCAGCCCGGGACTAGCTGCCGGGGAGCTGTTTTTT.

The CDR3 sequence: CASSESGAGADTQYF. CDR3 nucleotides: TGCGCCAGCAGTGAGTCAGGAGCGGGGGCGGATACGCAGTATTTT. The chain uses TRBV10-2 and TRBJ2-3; 8 bases match TRBD2. V was pared by 0 bases and J by 6 bases, with 5 bases of the junction left unmatched. There are 15 residues in the CDR3. Germline V gene data show CDR1 as WSHSY and CDR2 as SAAADI.

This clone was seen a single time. DNA of the CDR3: TGTGCCAGCAGCCCCCGCGTGACTAGCGTCTACAATGAGCAGTTCTTC. Translating it yields CASSPRVTSVYNEQFF. The rearrangement joins TRBV7-8 to TRBJ2-1; TRBD2 matches at 8 bases. CDR3 size: 16 residues. V was clipped by 5 bases and J by 3 bases; unmatched bases: 9. CDR1 and CDR2 from the germline V gene are SGHVS and FQNEAQ.

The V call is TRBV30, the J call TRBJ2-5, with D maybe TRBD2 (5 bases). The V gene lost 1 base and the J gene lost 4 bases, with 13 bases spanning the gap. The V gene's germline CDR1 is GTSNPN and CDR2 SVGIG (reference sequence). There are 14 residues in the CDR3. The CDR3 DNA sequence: TGTGCCTGGAGTGGTGGGTCCCGGGGAGAGACCCAGTACTTC. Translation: CAWSGGSRGETQYF.

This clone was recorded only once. CDR3 DNA sequence: TGTGCCAGCAGCCCACTAATTAGGACAGATACAACTAATGAAAAACTGTTTTTT. It specifies CASSPLIRTDTTNEKLFF. The rearrangement uses TRBV5-8 and TRBJ1-4; maybe TRBD1 (6 bases). CDR3 length: 18 residues. The germline gives CDR1 SGHTS, CDR2 YDEGEE. V gave up 4 bases and J gave up 0 bases, with 19 bases separating them.

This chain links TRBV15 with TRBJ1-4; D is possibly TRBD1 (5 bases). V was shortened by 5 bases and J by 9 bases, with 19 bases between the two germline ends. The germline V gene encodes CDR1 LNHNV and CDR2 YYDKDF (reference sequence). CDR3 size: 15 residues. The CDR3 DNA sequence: TGTGCCACCAGCCCCCCTTGGGGCGAGATGAAAAAACTGTTTTTT. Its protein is CATSPPWGEMKKLFF.

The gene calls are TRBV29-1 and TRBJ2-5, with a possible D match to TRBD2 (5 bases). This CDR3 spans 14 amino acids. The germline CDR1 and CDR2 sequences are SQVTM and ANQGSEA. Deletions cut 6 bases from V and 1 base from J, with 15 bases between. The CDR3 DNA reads TGCAGCGTCTTAGTTCGGACTGGCCAAGAGACCCAGTACTTC. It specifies CSVLVRTGQETQYF.

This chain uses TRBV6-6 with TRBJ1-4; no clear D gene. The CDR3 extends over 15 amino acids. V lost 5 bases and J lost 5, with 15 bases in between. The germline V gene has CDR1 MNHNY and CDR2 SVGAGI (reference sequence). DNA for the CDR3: TGTGCCAGCAGTAACGGGAGGCAGTTCAATGAAAAACTGTTTTTT. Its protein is CASSNGRQFNEKLFF.